Given below is one TCR beta chain in context. The target antigen is unknown. This entry comes from a study of OX40 agonist ivuxolimab in advanced cancers. General study findings and limits: Averaging showed that CD8+ T cells had more expanded clones than CD4+ did.

Profiled with immunoSEQ multiplex PCR; TCRdb holds only in-frame clones, not every one. The data hold 35,000 to 40,000 clones, with roughly 91% observed a single time. The CDR3 is made up of 13 amino acids. CDR1 and CDR2 (germline): SGHVS, FNYEAQ. V was clipped by 0 bases and J by 1 base, with 3 bases between them. The receptor was derived from an adult with an advanced solid tumor such as melanoma, head and neck, liver or kidney cancer. The chain combines TRBV7-6 with TRBJ1-1; D uncertain. This specimen was CD4+ or CD8+ T cells sorted from blood, taken in a trial of the OX40 agonist ivuxolimab. For the CDR3, the DNA is TGTGCCAGCAGCTTAGCGGGGAACACTGAAGCTTTCTTT. Its translation: CASSLAGNTEAFF.